This T cell receptor (beta chain) was obtained from a study of blood T cell repertoires in COVID-19. Study information: Acute and convalescent COVID-19 specimens originated in the United States, Italy and Spain. The cDNA or gDNA used as material had been derived from T cells, B-cell-depleted T cells, or PBMCs.

This clone was recorded once. In the original analysis: Amplified reference gene primers provided the basis for estimating nucleated cell counts. TCRdb's table, derived via immunoSEQ multiplex PCR, lists solely in-frame clones and lacks some. That table furnishes V, J and clone size, whereas the DNA furnished D and trimming. There are roughly 150,000 clones in the sample; approximately 73% occur only once, and 4% to 4.5% lies in the top ten. The CDR3 consists of 10 residues. Germline V lookup: CDR1 DFQATT, CDR2 SNEGSKA (reference sequence). Sequenced input: peripheral blood. The TCR was taken from a man aged 60-69 years with acute or convalescent COVID-19. The chain joins TRBV20-1 to TRBJ2-1; D unresolved. The CDR3 DNA follows: TGCAGGGAGCTTTGGGATGAGCAGTTCTTC. Translating it yields CRELWDEQFF.